This T cell receptor beta chain was sequenced during a study of cytotoxic CD8 clonotypes in ibrutinib-treated CLL. This CDR3 is 14 amino acids long. The V gene end was trimmed by 6 bases and the J gene end by 5 bases; junction bases not matched to a gene: 6. In germline, CDR1 is LNHDA, CDR2 SQIVND (reference sequence). Concerning this clone: Its target is not known.

Clones were sequenced by immunoSEQ multiplex PCR, and TCRdb holds only the in-frame ones, with some missing. The table lists some 200,000 clones, 70% of them singletons. Study observations and caveats: Private clonotypes, not public ones, expanded at ibrutinib response. Clonality showed a rise at ibrutinib response that reversed toward baseline at progression. Baseline values of clonality outstripped age-matched healthy donors and followed circulating CD8+ T-cell counts.

The chain couples TRBV19 to TRBJ1-1; the match to TRBD1 covers 10 bases. The sample in question was PBMCs, obtained after 12 months of ibrutinib treatment. This TCR was sampled from a human donor with chronic lymphocytic leukemia. CDR3 protein: CASRQDRGRTEAFF. The CDR3 coding sequence is TGTGCCAGTAGGCAGGACAGGGGGAGGACTGAAGCTTTCTTT.